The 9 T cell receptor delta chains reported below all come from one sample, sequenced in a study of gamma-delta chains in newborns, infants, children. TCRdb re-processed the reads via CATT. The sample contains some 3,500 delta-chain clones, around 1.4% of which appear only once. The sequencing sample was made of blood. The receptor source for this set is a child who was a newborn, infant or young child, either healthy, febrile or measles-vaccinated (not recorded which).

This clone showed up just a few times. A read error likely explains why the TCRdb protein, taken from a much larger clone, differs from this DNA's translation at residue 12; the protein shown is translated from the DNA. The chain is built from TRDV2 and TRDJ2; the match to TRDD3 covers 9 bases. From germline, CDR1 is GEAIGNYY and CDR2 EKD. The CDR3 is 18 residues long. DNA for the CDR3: TGTGCCTGTGACCCCGTACTGGGGGAGTTACCCTGGACAGCACAACTCTTCTTC. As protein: CACDPVLGELPWTAQLFF.

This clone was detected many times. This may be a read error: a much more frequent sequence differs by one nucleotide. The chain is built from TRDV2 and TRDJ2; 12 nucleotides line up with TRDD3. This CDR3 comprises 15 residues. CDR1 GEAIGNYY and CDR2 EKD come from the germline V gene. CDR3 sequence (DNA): TGTGCCTGTGACCTACTGGGGGATACTGAAGCACACCTCTTCTTT. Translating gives CACDLLGDTEAHLFF.

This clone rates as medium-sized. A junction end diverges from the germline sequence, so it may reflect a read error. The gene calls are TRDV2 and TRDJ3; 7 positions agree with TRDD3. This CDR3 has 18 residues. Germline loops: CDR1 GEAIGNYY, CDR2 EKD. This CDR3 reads CACDSWGPRSRDTRQMFF. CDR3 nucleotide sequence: TGTGCCTGTGACTCCTGGGGGCCCCGCTCCCGGGACACCCGACAGATGTTTTTC.

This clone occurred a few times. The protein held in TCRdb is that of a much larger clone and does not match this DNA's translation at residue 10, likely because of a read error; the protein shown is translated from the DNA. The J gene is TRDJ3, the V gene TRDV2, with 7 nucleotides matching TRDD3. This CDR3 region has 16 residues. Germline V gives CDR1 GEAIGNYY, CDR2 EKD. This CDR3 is CACDTWGTWGTRQMFF. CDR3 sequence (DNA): TGTGCCTGTGACACCTGGGGGACCTGGGGCACCCGACAGATGTTTTTC.

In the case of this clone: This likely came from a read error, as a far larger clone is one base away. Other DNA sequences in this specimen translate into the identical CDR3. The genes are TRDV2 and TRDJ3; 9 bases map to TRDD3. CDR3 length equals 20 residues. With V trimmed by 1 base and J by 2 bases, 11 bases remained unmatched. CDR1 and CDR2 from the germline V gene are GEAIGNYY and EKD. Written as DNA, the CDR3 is TGTGCCTGTGACACTGAAGCTGGGGGATCCTCTACCTGGGACACCCGACAGATGTTTTTC. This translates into CACDTEAGGSSTWDTRQMFF.

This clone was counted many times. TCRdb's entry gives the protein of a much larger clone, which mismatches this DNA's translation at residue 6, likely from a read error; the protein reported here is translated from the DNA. The CDR3 sequence is CACDIMGDTHTDKLIF. Written as DNA, the CDR3 is TGTGCCTGTGATATAATGGGGGATACGCACACCGATAAACTCATCTTT. The rearrangement links TRDV2 to TRDJ1; 11 nucleotides align to TRDD3. Germline-derived CDR1 and CDR2 are GEAIGNYY and EKD. J gave up 0 bases and V 4 bases, and 6 bases lay outside the gene matches. CDR3 size: 16 residues.

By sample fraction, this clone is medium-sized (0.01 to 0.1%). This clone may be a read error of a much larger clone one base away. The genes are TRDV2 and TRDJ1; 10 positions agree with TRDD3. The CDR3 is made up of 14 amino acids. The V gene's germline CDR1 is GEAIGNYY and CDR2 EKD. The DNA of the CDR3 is TGTGCCTGTAACACTGGGGGATACACCGATAAACTCATCTTT. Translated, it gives CACNTGGYTDKLIF.

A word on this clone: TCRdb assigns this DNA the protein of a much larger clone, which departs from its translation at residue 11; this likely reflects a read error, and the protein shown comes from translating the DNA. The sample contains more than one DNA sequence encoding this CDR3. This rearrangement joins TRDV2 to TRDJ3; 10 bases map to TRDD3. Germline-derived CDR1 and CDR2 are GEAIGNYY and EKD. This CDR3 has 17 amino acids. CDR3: CACDTGGYSWGTRQMFF. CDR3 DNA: TGTGCCTGTGACACTGGGGGATACTCCTGGGGCACCCGACAGATGTTTTTC.

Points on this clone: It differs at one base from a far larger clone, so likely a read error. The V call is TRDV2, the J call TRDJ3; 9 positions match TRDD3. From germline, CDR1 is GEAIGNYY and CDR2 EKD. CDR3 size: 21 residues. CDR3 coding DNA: TGTGCCAGTGACACCGGGATTACTGGGGGAATGAGCTCCTGGGACACCCGACAGATGTTTTTC. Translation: CASDTGITGGMSSWDTRQMFF.